These 13 T cell receptor beta chains originate from one sample sequenced in a study of graft-versus-host responses after intestinal transplantation. Clones were read by immunoSEQ multiplex PCR, and TCRdb kept only the in-frame ones, dropping some. The sample consists of around 100,000 clones, approximately 93% of them appearing once. No antigen has been assigned to these receptors. The material was unstimulated CD8+ T cells sorted from spleen or lymph node cells, obtained before intestinal transplant. The receptors originated from a human donor who received an intestinal transplant.

The V and J genes are TRBV30 and TRBJ2-3, with a possible D match to TRBD2 (6 bases). The germline CDR1 and CDR2 sequences are GTSNPN and SVGIG (reference sequence). The length of the CDR3 is 17 residues. Trimming pared 3 bases from V and 0 bases from J, leaving 19 bases between. The CDR3 here is CAWSPNSPGLSTDTQYF. Here the CDR3 DNA reads TGTGCCTGGAGCCCAAATTCCCCGGGACTTAGCACAGATACGCAGTATTTT.

J is TRBJ1-2 and V is TRBV2; weak D call: TRBD1 (6 bases). V lost 3 bases and J 6 bases, leaving 8 bases between the germline ends. CDR1 and CDR2 from the germline V gene are SNHLY and FYNNEI. This CDR3 comprises 12 residues. CDR3: CASSDPGDGYTF. The CDR3 nucleotides read TGTGCCAGCAGTGACCCAGGGGATGGCTACACCTTC. Using reference TRBV2 and TRBJ1-2 for the parts outside the CDR3, the full variable domain is EPEVTQTPSHQVTQMGQEVILRCVPISNHLYFYWYRQILGQKVEFLVSFYNNEISEKSEIFDDQFSVERPDGSNFTLKIRSTKLEDSAMYFCASSDPGDGYTFGSGTRLTVV.

The CDR3 bases are TGTGCCAGCAGTAGGGGGAGCGCGAACACCGGGGAGCTGTTTTTT. Translating it yields CASSRGSANTGELFF. The rearrangement links TRBV6-5 to TRBJ2-2; TRBD1 is a possible D gene (6 bases). This CDR3 has 15 amino acids. The V and J ends lost 5 bases and 0 bases respectively, with 10 bases between them. Germline assignment: CDR1 MNHEY and CDR2 SVGAGI.

The rearrangement uses TRBV14 and TRBJ2-5; no reliable D call. V lost 0 bases to trimming and J lost 3 bases, with 8 bases between them. CDR1 and CDR2 from the germline V gene are SGHDN and FVKESK. This CDR3 is 14 amino acids long. The CDR3 reads CASSQDRLEETQYF. The CDR3 DNA follows: TGTGCCAGCAGCCAAGACAGGCTGGAAGAGACCCAGTACTTC.

The chain links TRBV4-1 to TRBJ1-4; no definite D call. CDR1 MGHRA and CDR2 YSYEKL come from the germline V gene. The CDR3 covers 14 residues. V was shortened by 5 bases and J by 0 bases, with 7 bases between the two germline ends. CDR3 protein: CASSDSATNEKLFF. CDR3 DNA sequence: TGCGCCAGCAGCGATTCGGCAACTAATGAAAAACTGTTTTTT.

The CDR3 region has the DNA TGTGCCAGCACCGGGACAGAGAACTACAATGAGCAGTTCTTC. It codes for CASTGTENYNEQFF. The chain combines TRBV2 with TRBJ2-1, with 7 bases fitting TRBD1. J gave up 3 bases and V 7 bases, and 6 bases lay outside the gene matches. The CDR3 runs 14 residues. CDR1 is SNHLY and CDR2 is FYNNEI in the germline V gene.

The rearrangement joins TRBV4-2 to TRBJ1-2; D is unclear. V was shortened by 1 base and J by 7 bases, with 10 bases between the two germline ends. CDR3 size: 13 residues. Per the germline V gene, CDR1 is LGHNA and CDR2 is YNFKEQ. The CDR3 sequence: CASSQGTVGGYTF. The CDR3 DNA reads TGTGCCAGCAGCCAAGGCACAGTGGGTGGCTACACCTTC.

The chain couples TRBV6-1 to TRBJ1-1; maybe TRBD1 (6 bases). The CDR3 length is 12 residues. Germline CDR1 is MNHNS and CDR2 is SASEGT. The ends were cut back, 2 bases at V and 11 bases at J, with 12 bases in the middle. The CDR3 reads CASSENRVGAFF. The CDR3 nucleotides are TGTGCCAGCAGTGAAAACAGGGTCGGGGCTTTCTTT.

In the case of this clone: Other nucleotide sequences in the sample specify the same CDR3. The chain uses TRBV7-3 and TRBJ1-6; D may be TRBD1 (6 bases). The CDR3 runs to 14 residues. Germline V gene lookup returns CDR1 SGHTA and CDR2 FQGTGA. Trimming removed 5 bases from V and 8 bases from J, with 13 bases in between. The CDR3 is CASSTGTGDSPLHF. CDR3 sequence (DNA): TGTGCCAGCAGCACAGGGACGGGGGATTCACCCCTCCACTTT.

This chain links TRBV6-6 with TRBJ1-1; tentative D call: TRBD1 (5 bases). This CDR3 has 16 amino acids. V was trimmed by 0 bases and J by 0 bases, leaving 11 bases between them. The germline CDR1 and CDR2 sequences are MNHNY and SVGAGI (reference sequence). The CDR3 nucleotides read TGTGCCAGCAGTTACTCTAGGGACCTGATGAACACTGAAGCTTTCTTT. The encoded protein is CASSYSRDLMNTEAFF.

The sample holds one count of this clone. This chain connects TRBV2 to TRBJ1-4, with 9 bases aligning to TRBD1. This CDR3 comprises 16 residues. The J segment lost 8 bases and the V segment lost 3 bases, leaving 10 bases of the junction unmatched. The germline gives CDR1 SNHLY, CDR2 FYNNEI. The CDR3 here is CASSEVWDREGEKLFF. CDR3 coding DNA: TGTGCCAGCAGTGAGGTTTGGGACAGGGAGGGAGAAAAACTGTTTTTT.

CDR3 region: CASSYQGGSGANVLTF. The CDR3 DNA reads TGTGCCAGCAGTTATCAGGGGGGTTCTGGGGCCAACGTCCTGACTTTC. The chain combines TRBV6-5 with TRBJ2-6, with a weak D call TRBD1 (7 bases). Germline V gives CDR1 MNHEY, CDR2 SVGAGI. V lost 3 bases to trimming and J lost 1 base, with 10 bases between them. The CDR3 has 16 residues.

This clone is a singleton in its sample. As DNA, the CDR3 is TGTGCCAGCAGCCAAAGGAGAAGAGGGACAAACACCATATATTTT. It specifies CASSQRRRGTNTIYF. The chain couples TRBV14 to TRBJ1-3, with a tentative D call TRBD1 (5 bases). This CDR3 spans 15 amino acids. V lost 2 bases and J lost 6, with 14 bases in between. Germline V gene lookup returns CDR1 SGHDN and CDR2 FVKESK.